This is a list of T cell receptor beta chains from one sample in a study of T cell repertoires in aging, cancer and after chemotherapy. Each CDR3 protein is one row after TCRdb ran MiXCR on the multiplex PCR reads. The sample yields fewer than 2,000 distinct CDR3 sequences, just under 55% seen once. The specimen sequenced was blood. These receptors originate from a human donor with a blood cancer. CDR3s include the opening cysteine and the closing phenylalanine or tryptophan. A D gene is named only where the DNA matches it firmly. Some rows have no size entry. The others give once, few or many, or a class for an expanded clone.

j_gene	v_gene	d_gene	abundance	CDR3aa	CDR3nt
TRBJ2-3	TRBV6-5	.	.	CASSRGTYTDTQYF	TGTGCCAGCAGCCGCGGGACTTACACAGATACGCAGTATTTT
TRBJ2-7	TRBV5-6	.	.	CASSLQTYEQYF	TGTGCCAGCAGCTTGCAGACCTACGAGCAGTACTTC
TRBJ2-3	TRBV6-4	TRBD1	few	CASTLQGAVTDTQYF	TGTGCCAGCACTCTACAGGGGGCGGTCACAGATACGCAGTATTTT
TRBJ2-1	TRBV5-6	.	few	CASSARAEPYNEQFF	TGTGCCAGCAGCGCACGAGCGGAGCCCTACAATGAGCAGTTCTTC
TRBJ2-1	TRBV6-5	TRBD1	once	CARSEGAGGRDEQFF	TGTGCCAGAAGTGAAGGGGCAGGGGGCCGGGACGAGCAGTTCTTC
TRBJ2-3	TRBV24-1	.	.	CATSGPTGAKTDTQYF	TGTGCCACCAGTGGTCCGACTGGCGCTAAAACAGATACGCAGTATTTT
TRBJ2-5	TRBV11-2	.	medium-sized	CASSPDWETQYF	TGTGCCAGCAGCCCTGACTGGGAGACCCAGTACTTC
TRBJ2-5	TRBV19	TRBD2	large	CASSIARLAAQETQYF	TGTGCCAGTAGTATTGCGAGACTAGCCGCCCAAGAGACCCAGTACTTC
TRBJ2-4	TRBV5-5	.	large	CASSLWLGAKNIQYF	TGTGCCAGCAGCTTGTGGCTGGGAGCCAAAAACATTCAGTACTTC
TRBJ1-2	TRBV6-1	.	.	CASSGGTHGYTF	TGTGCCAGCAGTGGGGGGACCCATGGCTACACCTTC
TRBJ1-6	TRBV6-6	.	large	CASTQDILRTPLHF	TGTGCCAGCACCCAGGACATCCTCAGGACACCCCTCCACTTT
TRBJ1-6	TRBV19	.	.	CASSPTLGRWVVTYNSPLHF	TGTGCCAGTAGTCCAACTTTGGGACGGTGGGTTGTGACCTATAATTCACCCCTCCACTTT
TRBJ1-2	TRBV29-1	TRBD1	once	CSVDRPGGGYGYTF	TGCAGCGTTGATAGGCCAGGGGGCGGGTATGGCTACACCTTC
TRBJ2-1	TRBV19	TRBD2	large	CASSIGASGGNEQFF	TGTGCCAGTAGTATAGGGGCTAGCGGGGGTAATGAGCAGTTCTTC
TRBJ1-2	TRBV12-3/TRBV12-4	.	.	CASSPPGASAGGYTF	TGTGCCAGCAGTCCCCCGGGAGCCTCAGCGGGTGGCTACACCTTC
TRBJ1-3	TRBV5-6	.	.	CASSLAGGPDSGNTIYF	TGTGCCAGCAGCTTGGCCGGCGGGCCGGACTCTGGAAACACCATATATTTT
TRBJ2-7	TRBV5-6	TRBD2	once	CASSLAGGYYEQYF	TGTGCCAGCAGCTTGGCGGGGGGGTACTACGAGCAGTACTTC
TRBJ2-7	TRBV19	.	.	CATDGTHEQYF	TGTGCCACTGACGGGACGCACGAGCAGTACTTC
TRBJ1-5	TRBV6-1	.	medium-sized	CASSEKTYQPQHF	TGTGCCAGCAGTGAAAAGACCTATCAGCCCCAGCATTTT
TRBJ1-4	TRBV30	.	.	CAWSVDKELFF	TGTGCCTGGAGTGTAGATAAGGAACTGTTTTTT
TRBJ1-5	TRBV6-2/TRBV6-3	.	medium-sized	CASSPDRVQPQHF	TGTGCCAGCAGCCCCGACCGGGTTCAGCCCCAGCATTTT
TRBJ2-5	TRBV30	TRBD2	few	CAWSGAGGVQETQYF	TGTGCCTGGAGTGGAGCGGGAGGCGTCCAAGAGACCCAGTACTTC
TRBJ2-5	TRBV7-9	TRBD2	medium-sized	CASSPRRLAGGQETQYF	TGTGCCAGCAGCCCTAGGAGGCTAGCGGGGGGACAAGAGACCCAGTACTTC
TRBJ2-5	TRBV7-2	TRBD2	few	CASRFGGGETQYF	TGTGCCAGCAGATTCGGGGGGGGGGAGACCCAGTACTTC
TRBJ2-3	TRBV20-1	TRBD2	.	CSARDLRTSGGRDTQYF	TGCAGTGCTAGAGATCTAAGGACTAGCGGGGGGAGAGATACGCAGTATTTT
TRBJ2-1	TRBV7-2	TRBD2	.	CASSSTSGDYNEQFF	TGTGCCAGCAGCTCGACTAGCGGGGATTACAATGAGCAGTTCTTC
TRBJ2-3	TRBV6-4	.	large	CASSSNLGTTDTQYF	TGTGCCAGCAGTTCCAATCTAGGGACCACAGATACGCAGTATTTT
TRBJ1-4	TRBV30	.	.	CAWRGRGIEKLFF	TGTGCCTGGAGAGGCAGGGGAATCGAAAAACTGTTTTTT
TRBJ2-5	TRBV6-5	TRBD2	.	CASTPTGTSWRETQYF	TGTGCCAGCACCCCGACCGGGACTAGCTGGAGGGAGACCCAGTACTTC
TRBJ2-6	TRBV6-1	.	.	CASSERGSGANVLTF	TGTGCCAGCAGTGAACGGGGCTCTGGGGCCAACGTCCTGACTTTC
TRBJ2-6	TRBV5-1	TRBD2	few	CASSWEGTGANVLTF	TGCGCCAGCAGCTGGGAGGGAACTGGGGCCAACGTCCTGACTTTC
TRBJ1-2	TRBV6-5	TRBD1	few	CASSYGQGRDYGYTF	TGTGCCAGCAGTTACGGACAGGGAAGGGACTATGGCTACACCTTC
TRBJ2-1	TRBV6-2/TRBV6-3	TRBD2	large	CASRPLAGGYNEQFF	TGTGCCAGCAGACCACTAGCGGGGGGCTACAATGAGCAGTTCTTC
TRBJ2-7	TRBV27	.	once	CASGAYEQYF	TGTGCCAGCGGAGCTTACGAGCAGTACTTC
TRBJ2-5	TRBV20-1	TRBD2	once	CSARVTAGAGAETQYF	TGCAGTGCTAGAGTGACAGCGGGGGCGGGAGCCGAGACCCAGTACTTC
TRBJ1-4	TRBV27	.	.	CASSLRSGQGNEKLFF	TGTGCCAGCAGTTTACGATCCGGGCAGGGGAATGAAAAACTGTTTTTT
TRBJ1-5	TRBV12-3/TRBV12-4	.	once	CASSPTGLSNQPQHF	TGTGCCAGCAGTCCGACCGGATTAAGCAATCAGCCCCAGCATTTT
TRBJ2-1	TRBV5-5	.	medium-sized	CASSPVGRGKEGSYNEQFF	TGTGCCAGCAGCCCCGTAGGAAGGGGCAAGGAAGGCTCCTACAATGAGCAGTTCTTC
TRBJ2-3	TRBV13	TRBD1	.	CASSLRGPMQYF	TGTGCCAGCAGCTTAAGGGGGCCAATGCAGTATTTT
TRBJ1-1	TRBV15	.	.	CATSKGGATEAFF	TGTGCCACCAGCAAAGGAGGGGCAACTGAAGCTTTCTTT
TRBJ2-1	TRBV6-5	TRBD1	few	CASSSGTGDYNEQFF	TGTGCCAGCAGTTCCGGGACAGGGGACTACAATGAGCAGTTCTTC
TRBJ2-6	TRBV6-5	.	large	CASSYSGVFSGANVLTF	TGTGCCAGCAGTTACTCCGGCGTTTTCTCTGGGGCCAACGTCCTGACTTTC
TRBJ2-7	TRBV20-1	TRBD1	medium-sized	CSVGDRWAYEQYF	TGCAGTGTCGGGGACAGGTGGGCCTACGAGCAGTACTTC
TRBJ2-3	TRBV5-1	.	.	CASSLEGGSTDTQYF	TGCGCCAGCAGCTTGGAGGGCGGTTCTACAGATACGCAGTATTTT
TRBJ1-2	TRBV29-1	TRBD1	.	CSVEDFGRGRIKNGYTF	TGCAGCGTTGAAGACTTCGGCAGGGGGCGTATTAAGAATGGCTACACCTTC